This T cell receptor beta chain is from a study of kidney transplant recipient with SARS-CoV-2 infection. V was clipped by 5 bases and J by 5 bases; unmatched bases: 10. The CDR3 sequence is 16 residues long. TCRdb passed the reads through MiXCR, listing each CDR3 protein once. The data hold roughly 230,000 distinct CDR3 sequences, with 29% observed a single time. This clonotype was found a few times. The V gene is TRBV12-3 or TRBV12-4, the J gene TRBJ1-5; 9 nucleotides line up with TRBD1. The starting material was a blood sample, obtained at baseline and on day 111 from a kidney transplant recipient. The clonotype originates from a male patient aged 30 to 40 who had COVID-19 and was a kidney transplant recipient. Some T cells could come from the graft donor. Written as DNA, the CDR3 is TGTGCCAGCAGTCTAACACAGGGGGCGATGGATCAGCCCCAGCATTTT. Translation gives CASSLTQGAMDQPQHF.